What follows are 27 T cell receptor beta chains derived from one specimen sequenced in a study of cytomegalovirus exposure and HLA in healthy donors (TCRdb year 2017). The library was built by means of the immunoSEQ multiplex PCR assay. A mixture of 60 forward primers for TCR Vbeta segments and 13 reverse primers for TCR Jbeta segments was used in the multiplex PCR. TCRdb re-hosts the immuneACCESS table, in-frame sequences only. Its copies lack some clones; in the studies checked, an unresolved V gene accounts for under half of them, and the cause for the rest is not known. For this sample the table gives about 110,000 clones, of which roughly 68% were detected only once. Roughly 0.87% of the sample goes to the ten largest clones. The sequencing sample was made of PBMCs. These receptors all come from a woman aged 30 to 39 in good health and CMV-seronegative.

This chain links TRBV19 with TRBJ1-1; D is possibly TRBD1 (5 bases). Germline V gene data show CDR1 as LNHDA and CDR2 as SQIVND (reference sequence). The CDR3 extends over 15 amino acids. Trimming took off 4 bases at V and 5 bases at J, with 17 bases between the two ends. CDR3: CASSTAPRAGTEAFF. The CDR3 nucleotides are TGTGCCAGTAGTACTGCGCCCAGGGCGGGGACTGAAGCTTTCTTT.

The chain has TRBV14 and TRBJ2-3; D possibly corresponds to TRBD2 (6 bases). CDR1 is SGHDN and CDR2 is FVKESK in the germline V gene. The CDR3 sequence is 14 residues long. V was pared by 4 bases and J by 1 base, with 9 bases between. The CDR3 spells CASSRRGRTDTQYF. The CDR3 nucleotides are TGTGCCAGCAGCCGGAGGGGCCGCACAGATACGCAGTATTTT.

The chain links TRBV27 to TRBJ1-1; maybe TRBD1 (6 bases). This CDR3 has 13 amino acids. Per germline, CDR1 MNHEY and CDR2 SMNVEV (reference sequence). Trimming removed 2 bases from V and 7 bases from J, with 11 bases in between. The CDR3 DNA sequence: TGTGCCAGCAGTTTAAGGGGGACCTATGAAGCTTTCTTT. As protein: CASSLRGTYEAFF.

The chain combines TRBV7-9 with TRBJ1-1; D ambiguous. There are 14 residues in the CDR3. Trimming left V 4 bases short and J 2 bases short, with 11 bases between. Germline CDR1 SEHNR, CDR2 FQNEAQ (reference sequence). The CDR3 sequence: CASSWRDRNTEAFF. Written as DNA, the CDR3 is TGTGCCAGCAGCTGGCGGGATAGAAACACTGAAGCTTTCTTT.

A remark on this clone: The sample carries other DNA sequences with the same CDR3. The genes are TRBV5-4 and TRBJ1-4; D is possibly TRBD1 (6 bases). Trimming left V 0 bases short and J 8 bases short, with 11 bases between. There are 14 residues in the CDR3. Looked up from germline, CDR1 is SGHNT and CDR2 is YYREEE (reference sequence). CDR3 DNA: TGTGCCAGCAGCTTGGAACAGGGTGGAGAAAAACTGTTTTTT. Translation: CASSLEQGGEKLFF.

The chain has TRBV2 and TRBJ1-2, with 8 bases lining up with TRBD1. The CDR3 consists of 15 residues. V shed 5 bases, J shed 7 bases, and the junction held 12 bases outside the gene matches. Germline CDR1 and CDR2: SNHLY and FYNNEI. The CDR3 protein is CASSPKIQGARGYTF. The CDR3 DNA is TGTGCCAGCAGTCCCAAAATTCAGGGGGCGCGTGGCTACACCTTC.

This clone was seen a few times. V is TRBV9 and J is TRBJ1-5; no firm D call. V shed 0 bases and J shed 7 bases, with 11 bases lying between them. Germline CDR1 SGDLS, CDR2 YYNGEE. The CDR3 has 14 amino acids. CDR3 coding DNA: TGTGCCAGCAGCGTAGGTGACGTCGGGCAGCCCCAGCATTTT. Its translation is CASSVGDVGQPQHF. Using reference TRBV9 and TRBJ1-5 for the parts outside the CDR3, the full variable domain is DSGVTQTPKHLITATGQRVTLRCSPRSGDLSVYWYQQSLDQGLQFLIQYYNGEERAKGNILERFSAQQFPDLHSELNLSSLELGDSALYFCASSVGDVGQPQHFGDGTRLSIL.

The CDR3 spells CASSYRGLGEKLFF. The DNA for the CDR3 is TGTGCCAGCAGCTACAGGGGGCTGGGGGAAAAACTGTTTTTT. V and J are TRBV6-6 and TRBJ1-4; 9 bases fit TRBD1. The CDR3 consists of 14 residues. The V gene end was trimmed by 6 bases and the J gene end by 8 bases; junction bases not matched to a gene: 7. Germline V CDR1 and CDR2: MNHNY, SVGAGI (reference sequence).

This clone was picked up a small number of times. This chain connects TRBV30 to TRBJ2-3; 8 nucleotides line up with TRBD2. V was clipped by 0 bases and J by 6 bases; unmatched bases: 5. This CDR3 is built from 14 residues. The V gene's germline CDR1 is GTSNPN and CDR2 SVGIG (reference sequence). CDR3 protein: CAWSVGGGADTQYF. As DNA, the CDR3 is TGTGCCTGGAGTGTCGGGGGGGGTGCGGATACGCAGTATTTT. Full variable domain (missing parts from reference TRBV30 and TRBJ2-3): SQTIHQWPATLVQPVGSPLSLECTVEGTSNPNLYWYRQAAGRGLQLLFYSVGIGQISSEVPQNLSASRPQDRQFILSSKKLLLSDSGFYLCAWSVGGGADTQYFGPGTRLTVL.

This sequence joins TRBV5-1 and TRBJ1-2; no firm D call. The ends were cut back, 8 bases at V and 5 bases at J, with 13 bases in the middle. CDR3 size: 12 residues. Germline V gene sequence: CDR1 SGHRS, CDR2 YFSETQ. CDR3 region: CARSAQEYGYTF. In DNA form, the CDR3 reads TGCGCCAGAAGCGCCCAGGAATATGGCTACACCTTC.

The chain carries TRBV6-4 and TRBJ1-4; TRBD1 aligns across 9 bases. The germline gives CDR1 MRHNA, CDR2 SNTAGT. This CDR3 is built from 15 residues. The J segment lost 4 bases and the V segment lost 0 bases, leaving 0 bases of the junction unmatched. CDR3 bases: TGTGCCAGCAGTGACTCGACAGGGGGTAATGAAAAACTGTTTTTT. Amino acid sequence: CASSDSTGGNEKLFF.

The J gene is TRBJ2-5, the V gene TRBV18, with D unresolved. This CDR3 contains 14 residues. Germline-derived CDR1 and CDR2 are KGHSH and LQKENI. Trimming stripped 2 bases from V and 4 bases from J, with 11 bases between. The CDR3 region has the DNA TGTGCCAGCTCACCAGACTCCTTCCGAGAGACCCAGTACTTC. Translated, it gives CASSPDSFRETQYF.

V gene TRBV5-1 combines with J gene TRBJ1-4; 7 bases line up with TRBD1. The J segment lost 5 bases and the V segment lost 4 bases, leaving 11 bases of the junction unmatched. Germline-derived CDR1 and CDR2 are SGHRS and YFSETQ. This CDR3 region has 16 residues. CDR3 amino acids: CASSPQGGQQNEKLFF. Here the CDR3 DNA reads TGCGCCAGCAGCCCTCAGGGGGGACAGCAAAATGAAAAACTGTTTTTT.

This chain connects TRBV29-1 to TRBJ1-1, with 11 bases matching TRBD1. This CDR3 has 12 amino acids. V shed 6 bases and J 7 bases; nucleotides not matched to a gene: 4. Germline CDR1 reads SQVTM; CDR2 reads ANQGSEA. CDR3 loop: CSVRTGGLEAFF. In nucleotides, the CDR3 is TGCAGCGTCCGGACAGGGGGCCTTGAAGCTTTCTTT.

The chain joins TRBV19 to TRBJ2-7; perhaps TRBD2 as D (5 bases). The CDR3 totals 16 residues. Germline CDR1 LNHDA, CDR2 SQIVND (reference sequence). The germline V and J ends were trimmed by 2 bases and 3 bases, with 17 bases remaining between them. Here the CDR3 DNA reads TGTGCCAGTAGTATATCTCACTGGACGGGGTTCTACGAGCAGTACTTC. Translated: CASSISHWTGFYEQYF.

J is TRBJ2-3 and V is TRBV4-2; TRBD2 is a possible D gene (5 bases). The V and J ends lost 0 bases and 4 bases respectively, with 11 bases between them. Germline V lookup: CDR1 LGHNA, CDR2 YNFKEQ. CDR3 length: 15 amino acids. The chain's CDR3 is CASSQEGSFADTQYF. The CDR3 DNA is TGTGCCAGCAGCCAAGAGGGGAGCTTCGCAGATACGCAGTATTTT.

The chain employs TRBV6-1 and TRBJ2-7; D is possibly TRBD1 (6 bases). This CDR3 has 15 amino acids. Trimming took off 7 bases at V and 3 bases at J, with 19 bases between the two ends. The germline CDR1 and CDR2 sequences are MNHNS and SASEGT. CDR3 DNA: TGTGCCAGCACCACAGGGATCAGTGAACTCTACGAGCAGTACTTC. It yields the protein CASTTGISELYEQYF.

The chain links TRBV7-9 to TRBJ2-5, with D perhaps matching TRBD2 (6 bases). V lost 5 bases and J 2 bases, leaving 9 bases between the germline ends. The CDR3 runs 13 residues. Germline V CDR1 and CDR2: SEHNR, FQNEAQ (reference sequence). CDR3 nucleotides: TGTGCCAGCAGCCCGGAGGGGCAAGAGACCCAGTACTTC. It encodes CASSPEGQETQYF.

V usage is TRBV6-1 and J usage is TRBJ1-4, with a tentative D call TRBD1 (6 bases). There are 13 residues in the CDR3. The germline gives CDR1 MNHNS, CDR2 SASEGT. The V end lost 8 bases, the J end lost 5 bases, and 12 bases lay between the germline ends. This CDR3 is CASQGHGNEKLFF. The CDR3 DNA sequence: TGTGCCAGCCAGGGGCATGGAAATGAAAAACTGTTTTTT.

The chain uses TRBV2 and TRBJ1-1; D uncertain. Trimming pared 6 bases from V and 7 bases from J, leaving 12 bases between. CDR1 and CDR2 (germline): SNHLY, FYNNEI. The CDR3 extends over 12 amino acids. In nucleotides, the CDR3 is TGTGCCAGCAGAAGAGGGAGTGGTGAAGCTTTCTTT. It specifies CASRRGSGEAFF.

This clone occurred once. The V and J genes are TRBV6-5 and TRBJ1-1, with D maybe TRBD1 (5 bases). V lost 6 bases, J lost 1 base, and 9 bases lay in between. Looked up from germline, CDR1 is MNHEY and CDR2 is SVGAGI. This CDR3 contains 13 residues. CDR3 loop: CASRRQQNTEAFF. CDR3 nucleotide sequence: TGTGCCAGCAGGCGACAGCAGAACACTGAAGCTTTCTTT.

CDR3 amino acids: CASNSQNTNTEAFF. CDR3 bases: TGTGCCAGCAACAGTCAAAATACGAACACTGAAGCTTTCTTT. The J gene is TRBJ1-1, the V gene TRBV25-1; no clear D. Deletions cut 7 bases from V and 1 base from J, with 13 bases between. Per germline, CDR1 MGHDK and CDR2 SYGVNS. The length of the CDR3 is 14 residues.

This chain links TRBV7-9 with TRBJ1-4; tentative D call: TRBD1 (6 bases). This CDR3 is 15 amino acids long. V was cut by 5 bases and J by 2 bases, with 12 bases left in between. Germline CDR1 and CDR2: SEHNR and FQNEAQ (reference sequence). The CDR3 nucleotides read TGTGCCAGCAGCCATTTGGGGGCGACTAATGAAAAACTGTTTTTT. Protein: CASSHLGATNEKLFF.

Only one count was recorded for this clone. The gene calls are TRBV6-5 and TRBJ1-2, with 7 bases that match TRBD1. Germline CDR1 and CDR2: MNHEY and SVGAGI. The V gene end was trimmed by 0 bases and the J gene end by 2 bases; junction bases not matched to a gene: 6. CDR3 length: 16 residues. CDR3 nucleotides: TGTGCCAGCAGTTACTCGAAAGGGACAGCGAACTATGGCTACACCTTC. This encodes CASSYSKGTANYGYTF.

This clone was found once. The V gene is TRBV30, the J gene TRBJ2-1, with TRBD2 matching 10 bases. V trimming: 3 bases; J trimming: 8 bases; junction bases outside the gene matches: 10. Germline V CDR1 and CDR2: GTSNPN, SVGIG (reference sequence). The length of the CDR3 is 15 residues. The CDR3 protein is CAWSAQAGGPHEQFF. The CDR3 nucleotides read TGTGCCTGGAGCGCTCAAGCGGGAGGGCCCCATGAGCAGTTCTTC.

This CDR3 is CAWSATASTQYF. The DNA for the CDR3 is TGTGCCTGGAGTGCCACAGCAAGTACGCAGTATTTT. This chain joins TRBV30 and TRBJ2-3; D not resolved. The V end lost 1 base, the J end lost 8 bases, and 10 bases lay between the germline ends. Germline values: CDR1 GTSNPN, CDR2 SVGIG (reference sequence). CDR3 size: 12 residues.

V is TRBV2 and J is TRBJ2-5; D possibly corresponds to TRBD1 (5 bases). The CDR3 covers 14 residues. Per germline, CDR1 SNHLY and CDR2 FYNNEI. The ends were cut back, 5 bases at V and 2 bases at J, with 12 bases in the middle. CDR3 nucleotide sequence: TGTGCCAGCAGTTCGCAGGGCCAACAAGAGACCCAGTACTTC. Its translation is CASSSQGQQETQYF.